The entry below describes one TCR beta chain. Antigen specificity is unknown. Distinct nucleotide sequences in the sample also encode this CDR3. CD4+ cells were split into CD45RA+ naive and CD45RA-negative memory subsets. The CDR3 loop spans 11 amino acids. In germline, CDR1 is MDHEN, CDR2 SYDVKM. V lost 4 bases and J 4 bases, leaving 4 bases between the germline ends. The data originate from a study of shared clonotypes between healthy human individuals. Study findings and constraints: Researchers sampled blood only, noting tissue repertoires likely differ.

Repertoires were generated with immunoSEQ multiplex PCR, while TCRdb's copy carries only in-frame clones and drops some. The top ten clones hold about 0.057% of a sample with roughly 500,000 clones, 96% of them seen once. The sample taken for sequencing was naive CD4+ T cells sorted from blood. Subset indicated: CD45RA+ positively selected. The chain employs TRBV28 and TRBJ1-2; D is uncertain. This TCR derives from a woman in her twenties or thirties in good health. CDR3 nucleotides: TGTGCCAGCAGTTCCGGCTATGGCTACACCTTC. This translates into CASSSGYGYTF.